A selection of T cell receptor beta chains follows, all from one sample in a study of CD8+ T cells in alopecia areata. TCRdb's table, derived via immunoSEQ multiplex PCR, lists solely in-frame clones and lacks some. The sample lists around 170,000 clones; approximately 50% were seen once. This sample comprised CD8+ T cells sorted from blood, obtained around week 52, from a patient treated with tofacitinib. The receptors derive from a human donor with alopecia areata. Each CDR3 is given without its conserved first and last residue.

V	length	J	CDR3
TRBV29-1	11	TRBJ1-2	SVVGDPVYGYT
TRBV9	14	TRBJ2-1	ASSPSGTSSYNEQF
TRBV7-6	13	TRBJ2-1	ASSRRQGRDNEQF
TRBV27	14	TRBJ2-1	ASRPKWQGPINEQF
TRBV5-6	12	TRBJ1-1	ASSLNGVNTEAF
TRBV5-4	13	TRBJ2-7	ASSSRLAGSYEQY
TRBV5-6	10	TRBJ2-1	ASSPGDNEQF
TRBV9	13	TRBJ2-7	ASSEGTSDVGEQY
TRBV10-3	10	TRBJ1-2	AISDLIYGYT
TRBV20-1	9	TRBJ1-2	SARADYGYT
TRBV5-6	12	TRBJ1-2	ASSLWPDNYGYT
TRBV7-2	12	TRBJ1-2	ASSLVGQGYGYT
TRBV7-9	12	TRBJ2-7	ASSLIESLGEQY
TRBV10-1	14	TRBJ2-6	ASSPGTISGANVLT
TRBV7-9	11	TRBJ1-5	ASSLGKNQPQH
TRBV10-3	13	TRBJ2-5	ATRLAGGTEETQY
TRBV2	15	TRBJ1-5	ASRPGTGVGSNQPQH
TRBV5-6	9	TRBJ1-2	ASTDSYGYT
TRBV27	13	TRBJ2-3	ASTSTSGGTDTQY
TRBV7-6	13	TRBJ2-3	ASSLVGFPTDTQY
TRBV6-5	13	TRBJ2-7	ASSPSNRRTYEQY
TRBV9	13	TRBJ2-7	ASSGGAGQSYEQY
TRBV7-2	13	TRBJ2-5	ASSRQGEDLETQY
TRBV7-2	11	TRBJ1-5	ASSATGGEPQH
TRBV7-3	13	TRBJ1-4	ASSHGTGKNEKLF
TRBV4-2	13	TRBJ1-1	ASSQGWAGNTEAF
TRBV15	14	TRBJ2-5	ATSRPDRGGQETQY
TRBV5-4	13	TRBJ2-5	ASSLVLGLEKTQY
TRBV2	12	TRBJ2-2	ASLGTSNTGELF